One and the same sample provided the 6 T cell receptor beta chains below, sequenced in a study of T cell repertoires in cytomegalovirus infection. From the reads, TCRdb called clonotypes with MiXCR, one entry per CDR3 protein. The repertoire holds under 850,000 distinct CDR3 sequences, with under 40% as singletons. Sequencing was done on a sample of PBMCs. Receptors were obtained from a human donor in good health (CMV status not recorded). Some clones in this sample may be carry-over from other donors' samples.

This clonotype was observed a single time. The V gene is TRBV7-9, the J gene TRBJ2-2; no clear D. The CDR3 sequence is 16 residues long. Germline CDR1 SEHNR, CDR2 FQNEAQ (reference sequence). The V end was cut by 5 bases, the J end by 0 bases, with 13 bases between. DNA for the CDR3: TGTGCCAGCAGCCCTAGACTGAGCGCGAACACCGGGGAGCTGTTTTTT. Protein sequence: CASSPRLSANTGELFF.

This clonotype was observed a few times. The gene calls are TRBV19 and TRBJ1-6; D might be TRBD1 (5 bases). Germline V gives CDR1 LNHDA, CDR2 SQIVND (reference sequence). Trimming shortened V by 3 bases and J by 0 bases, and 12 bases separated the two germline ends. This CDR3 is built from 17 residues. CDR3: CASSIQGASSYNSPLHF. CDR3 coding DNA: TGTGCCAGTAGTATCCAGGGCGCCAGCTCCTATAATTCACCCCTCCACTTT.

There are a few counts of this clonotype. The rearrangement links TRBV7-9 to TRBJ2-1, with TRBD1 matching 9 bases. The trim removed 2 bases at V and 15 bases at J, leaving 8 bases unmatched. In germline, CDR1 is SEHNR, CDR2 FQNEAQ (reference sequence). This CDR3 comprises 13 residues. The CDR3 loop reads CASSLFEGQGLFF. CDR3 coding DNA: TGTGCCAGCAGCTTATTCGAGGGACAGGGTCTGTTCTTC.

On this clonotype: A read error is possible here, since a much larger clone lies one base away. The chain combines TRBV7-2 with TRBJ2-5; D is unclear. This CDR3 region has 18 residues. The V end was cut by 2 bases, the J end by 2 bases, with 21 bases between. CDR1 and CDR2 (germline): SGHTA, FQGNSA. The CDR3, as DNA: TGTGCCAGCAGCTTATTGGCCGACTGGGCCGATCGACAAGAGACCCAGTACTTC. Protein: CASSLLADWADRQETQYF.

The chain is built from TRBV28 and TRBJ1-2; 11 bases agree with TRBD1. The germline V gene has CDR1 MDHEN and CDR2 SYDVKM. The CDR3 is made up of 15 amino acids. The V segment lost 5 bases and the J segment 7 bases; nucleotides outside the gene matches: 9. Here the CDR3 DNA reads TGTGCCAGCAGTACCTGGACAGGGGGCGGTTTTGGCTACACCTTC. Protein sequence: CASSTWTGGGFGYTF.

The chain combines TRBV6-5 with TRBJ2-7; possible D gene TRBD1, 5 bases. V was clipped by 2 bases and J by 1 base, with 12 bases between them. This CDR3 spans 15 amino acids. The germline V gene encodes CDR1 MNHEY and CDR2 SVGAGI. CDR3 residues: CASSYTIQGSYEQYF. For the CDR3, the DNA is TGTGCCAGCAGTTACACGATTCAGGGTTCCTACGAGCAGTACTTC.